Shown below are 16 T cell receptor beta chains from a single sample sequenced in a study of chemoradiotherapy in HPV16-positive cancers. Produced via immunoSEQ multiplex PCR; TCRdb's table is partial and in-frame only. The sample contains about 20,000 clones, around nine tenths of which appear only once. The starting material was blood, obtained from a patient who underwent chemoradiotherapy. Receptor source: a human donor with HPV-associated anogenital cancer.

The chain couples TRBV18 to TRBJ1-1; perhaps TRBD1 as D (6 bases). Germline loops: CDR1 KGHSH, CDR2 LQKENI. This CDR3 contains 15 residues. The V and J ends lost 3 bases and 3 bases respectively, with 14 bases between them. DNA of the CDR3: TGTGCCAGCTCACCCCGCGGGGGCCCGGACACTGAAGCTTTCTTT. This translates into CASSPRGGPDTEAFF.

This chain uses TRBV5-1 with TRBJ2-5, with D perhaps TRBD1 (6 bases). The ends were cut back, 3 bases at V and 1 base at J, with 13 bases in the middle. Germline loops: CDR1 SGHRS, CDR2 YFSETQ. There are 15 residues in the CDR3. DNA for the CDR3: TGCGCCAGCAGCTCCTTGACAGGCCCCCAAGAGACCCAGTACTTC. Translation gives CASSSLTGPQETQYF.

The V gene is TRBV11-3, the J gene TRBJ2-5; TRBD1 might be the D (6 bases). V gave up 1 base and J gave up 5 bases, with 14 bases separating them. The CDR3 consists of 15 residues. Germline V gene data show CDR1 as SGHNT and CDR2 as YENEEA. The CDR3 DNA reads TGTGCCAGCAGCTTAGGACAGGATCTAGGGGAGACCCAGTACTTC. Protein product: CASSLGQDLGETQYF. Full variable domain (rest looked up from reference TRBV11-3 and TRBJ2-5): EAGVVQSPRYKIIEKKQPVAFWCNPISGHNTLYWYLQNLGQGPELLIRYENEEAVDDSQLPKDRFSAERLKGVDSTLKIQPAELGDSAVYLCASSLGQDLGETQYFGPGTRLLVL.

This sequence joins TRBV5-1 and TRBJ1-2, with a tentative D call TRBD1 (5 bases). V gave up 4 bases and J gave up 4 bases, with 17 bases separating them. This CDR3 spans 15 amino acids. Germline lookup yields CDR1 SGHRS and CDR2 YFSETQ. CDR3 in DNA: TGCGCCAGCAGCCCCGCGGGGGAGGGGAGCTATGGCTACACCTTC. The encoded protein is CASSPAGEGSYGYTF.

The chain uses TRBV5-5 and TRBJ2-1; 12 nucleotides align to TRBD2. V dropped 2 bases and J dropped 8; count of bases not matched to a gene: 5. CDR1 SGHKS and CDR2 YYEKEE come from the germline V gene (reference sequence). CDR3 length: 15 residues. The CDR3 DNA sequence: TGTGCCAGCAGCTTCACCGGGACTAGCGGGCATGAGCAGTTCTTC. As protein: CASSFTGTSGHEQFF.

The chain has TRBV30 and TRBJ2-2; D is possibly TRBD2 (6 bases). CDR1 is GTSNPN, CDR2 SVGIG, per germline (reference sequence). Between the trimmed V and J ends, which lost 2 bases and 1 base, there was a span of 11 bases. This CDR3 is 15 amino acids long. CDR3 nucleotides: TGTGCCTGGAGTCAAAACGGGAGGAACACCGGGGAGCTGTTTTTT. This gives the protein CAWSQNGRNTGELFF.

The V and J genes are TRBV19 and TRBJ1-6; D is ambiguous. The V end was cut by 4 bases, the J end by 9 bases, with 10 bases between. Germline V gene sequence: CDR1 LNHDA, CDR2 SQIVND (reference sequence). The CDR3 has 13 amino acids. The CDR3 is CASSTQPSSPLHF. CDR3 DNA: TGTGCCAGTAGTACACAGCCCAGTTCACCCCTCCACTTT.

This clone appeared once. The chain is built from TRBV25-1 and TRBJ2-2, with TRBD1 matching over 7 bases. Unmatched junction bases numbered 7, after V lost 6 bases and J lost 3 bases. This CDR3 spans 15 amino acids. Per germline, CDR1 MGHDK and CDR2 SYGVNS. CDR3 coding DNA: TGTGCCAGCAGACGCTATGGGACAGACACCGGGGAGCTGTTTTTT. Amino acids: CASRRYGTDTGELFF.

This clone has a single count. V gene TRBV2 combines with J gene TRBJ2-3; 11 positions agree with TRBD2. The CDR3 covers 16 residues. The V gene's germline CDR1 is SNHLY and CDR2 FYNNEI. V dropped 4 bases and J dropped 4; count of bases not matched to a gene: 7. The CDR3 DNA reads as TGTGCCAGCAGTGTTCGACTAGCGGGGAAGGCAGATACGCAGTATTTT. Protein sequence: CASSVRLAGKADTQYF.

This rearrangement joins TRBV6-1 to TRBJ1-2; the D gene is possibly TRBD1 (6 bases). This CDR3 contains 15 residues. V lost 0 bases and J lost 4, with 12 bases in between. In germline, CDR1 is MNHNS, CDR2 SASEGT. The CDR3 spells CASSEALDSLYGYTF. CDR3 coding DNA: TGTGCCAGCAGTGAAGCGTTGGACAGCCTCTATGGCTACACCTTC.

V gene TRBV5-4 combines with J gene TRBJ1-5; perhaps TRBD1 as D (5 bases). The length of the CDR3 is 18 residues. The ends were cut back, 2 bases at V and 0 bases at J, with 18 bases in the middle. CDR1 and CDR2 from the germline V gene are SGHNT and YYREEE (reference sequence). The CDR3 sequence is CASSLGAARYDSNQPQHF. The CDR3, as DNA: TGTGCCAGCAGCTTAGGGGCAGCAAGGTATGATAGCAATCAGCCCCAGCATTTT.

The chain joins TRBV15 to TRBJ1-1; perhaps TRBD1 as D (5 bases). The CDR3 is 16 amino acids. Looked up from germline, CDR1 is LNHNV and CDR2 is YYDKDF (reference sequence). Between the trimmed V and J ends, which lost 0 bases and 2 bases, there was a span of 13 bases. The CDR3 bases are TGTGCCACCAGCAGAGAAGTTCCAGGGCGAAACACTGAAGCTTTCTTT. As protein: CATSREVPGRNTEAFF.

The chain combines TRBV19 with TRBJ1-1, with no clear D. Trimming removed 6 bases from V and 4 bases from J, with 15 bases in between. There are 14 residues in the CDR3. CDR1 and CDR2 from the germline V gene are LNHDA and SQIVND (reference sequence). CDR3 in amino acids: CASSTSWGRTEAFF. The DNA of the CDR3 is TGTGCCAGTAGCACCTCTTGGGGTCGCACTGAAGCTTTCTTT.

V gene TRBV5-1 combines with J gene TRBJ1-2, with 7 bases aligning to TRBD1. The CDR3 contains 13 residues. Per the germline V gene, CDR1 is SGHRS and CDR2 is YFSETQ. V shed 4 bases, J shed 4 bases, and the junction held 4 bases outside the gene matches. The CDR3 DNA reads TGCGCCAGCAGCGAGGGACAGCTCTATGGCTACACCTTC. It encodes CASSEGQLYGYTF.

The chain combines TRBV19 with TRBJ1-1, with TRBD1 identical over 7 bases. There are 14 residues in the CDR3. Germline trimming cut 2 bases from V and 0 bases from J; bases unmatched to any gene: 0. The germline V gene encodes CDR1 LNHDA and CDR2 SQIVND (reference sequence). DNA of the CDR3: TGTGCCAGTAGTATAACAGGGGTGAACACTGAAGCTTTCTTT. Its protein is CASSITGVNTEAFF. Full variable domain (outside the CDR3, taken from reference TRBV19 and TRBJ1-1): DGGITQSPKYLFRKEGQNVTLSCEQNLNHDAMYWYRQDPGQGLRLIYYSQIVNDFQKGDIAEGYSVSREKKESFPLTVTSAQKNPTAFYLCASSITGVNTEAFFGQGTRLTVV.

V is TRBV2 and J is TRBJ2-5; maybe TRBD2 (6 bases). The V and J ends lost 6 bases and 4 bases respectively, with 18 bases between them. The germline CDR1 and CDR2 sequences are SNHLY and FYNNEI. The CDR3 has 15 residues. The CDR3 spells CASRLGRGFRETQYF. In nucleotides, the CDR3 is TGTGCCAGCAGACTCGGGAGAGGGTTTAGAGAGACCCAGTACTTC.